The 20 T cell receptor beta chains below all came from one sample that was sequenced in a study of neurological immune-mediated disorders. In TCRdb, the 5' RACE reads were re-called with MiXCR into one record per CDR3 protein. The sample records fewer than 50,000 distinct CDR3 sequences, 14% being singletons. What was sequenced was CD4+ T cells from blood. All receptors come from a woman aged 55-70 years with HTLV-1-associated myelopathy (HAM/TSP).

This clonotype came up once. The germline gene is not matched at one end of the junction; a read error may be the cause. This chain connects TRBV20-1 to TRBJ2-7; D possibly corresponds to TRBD2 (5 bases). Germline CDR1 reads DFQATT; CDR2 reads SNEGSKA (reference sequence). The CDR3 runs 11 residues. CDR3 sequence: CSGLAYYDQYF. Written as DNA, the CDR3 is TGCAGTGGGCTAGCTTACTACGATCAGTACTTC.

Comment on this clonotype: The DNA is left out, because the CDR3 cannot be placed on it with certainty; the CDR3 is given as TCRdb lists it. The J gene is TRBJ2-3, the V gene TRBV7-2; the table's D call of TRBD2 was not tested on the DNA. The CDR3 is 21 amino acids long, termini counted. CDR1 is SGHTA and CDR2 is FQGNSA in the germline V gene. CDR3 in amino acids: CASSFYICSARGGGTADTQYF.

This clonotype was found a few times. The V call is TRBV27, the J call TRBJ2-5; 7 bases line up with TRBD2. This CDR3 has 13 amino acids. The J segment lost 5 bases and the V segment lost 6 bases, leaving 6 bases of the junction unmatched. CDR1 is MNHEY and CDR2 is SMNVEV in the germline V gene (reference sequence). The CDR3 DNA follows: TGTGCCAGCAGCCACGGGGGAGGGGAGACCCAGTACTTC. Translation: CASSHGGGETQYF.

This clonotype came up many times. The rearrangement uses TRBV5-1 and TRBJ2-7; 9 bases fit TRBD2. This CDR3 spans 16 amino acids. Germline V gene lookup returns CDR1 SGHRS and CDR2 YFSETQ. V was clipped by 1 base and J by 1 base; unmatched bases: 6. The CDR3 region is CASSLSASGESYEQYF. DNA of the CDR3: TGCGCCAGCAGCTTGTCCGCTAGCGGGGAGTCCTACGAGCAGTACTTC.

The V call is TRBV7-2, the J call TRBJ2-5, with 10 bases fitting TRBD2. Losses at the gene ends were 6 bases for V and 4 bases for J; bases not matched to a gene: 11. CDR3 length equals 16 residues. Germline V gene sequence: CDR1 SGHTA, CDR2 FQGNSA. CDR3 region: CASRQTSGASGETQYF. CDR3 coding DNA: TGTGCCAGCAGACAAACTAGCGGGGCGTCGGGAGAGACCCAGTACTTC.

The chain has TRBV20-1 and TRBJ2-3; D might be TRBD1 or TRBD2, each matching 5 bases. The CDR3 is made up of 14 amino acids. Trimming removed 6 bases at V and 4 bases at J, with 17 bases between. Germline assignment: CDR1 DFQATT and CDR2 SNEGSKA (reference sequence). The CDR3 loop reads CSATSGTQPDTQYF. The CDR3 nucleotides read TGCAGTGCCACCTCCGGGACCCAACCAGATACGCAGTATTTT.

The V gene is TRBV11-2, the J gene TRBJ2-5; either TRBD1 or TRBD2 may fit D (5 bases each). V gave up 2 bases and J gave up 3 bases, with 7 bases separating them. This CDR3 has 13 amino acids. Germline V lookup: CDR1 SGHAT, CDR2 FQNNGV. The CDR3 here is CASSLLGEETQYF. CDR3 in DNA: TGTGCCAGCAGCTTACTGGGGGAAGAGACCCAGTACTTC.

On this clonotype: An end of the junction differs from the germline gene, which may be a read error. This chain links TRBV30 with TRBJ2-1; D is unresolved. Germline loops: CDR1 GTSNPN, CDR2 SVGIG (reference sequence). This CDR3 has 14 residues. CDR3 nucleotides: TGTGTCTGGAGTATAGATAGGCCCTACAATGAGCAGTTCTTC. This translates into CVWSIDRPYNEQFF.

This clonotype was seen repeatedly, ten times or more. This rearrangement joins TRBV11-2 to TRBJ2-2; D ambiguous. The CDR3 contains 14 residues. V was trimmed by 3 bases and J by 5 bases, leaving 10 bases between them. Germline V gives CDR1 SGHAT, CDR2 FQNNGV. CDR3 amino acids: CASSFLARTGELFF. CDR3 DNA sequence: TGTGCCAGCAGCTTTCTGGCGAGGACCGGGGAGCTGTTTTTT. The entire variable domain, with the rest obtained from reference TRBV11-2 and TRBJ2-2, is as follows: EAGVAQSPRYKIIEKRQSVAFWCNPISGHATLYWYQQILGQGPKLLIQFQNNGVVDDSQLPKDRFSAERLKGVDSTLKIQPAKLEDSAVYLCASSFLARTGELFFGEGSRLTVL.

As regards this clonotype: At one end the junction does not follow the germline gene, possibly because of a read error. The V and J genes are TRBV27 and TRBJ2-7; 7 positions match TRBD2. Germline CDR1 and CDR2: MNHEY and SMNVEV (reference sequence). The CDR3 runs 13 residues. In DNA, the CDR3 is TGTTCCAGCAGAGACTCTGGGAGGGTCGAGCAGTACTTC. Translated: CSSRDSGRVEQYF.

To note about this clonotype: Its ends do not fully match the called genes, so a read error is possible. The J gene is TRBJ2-2, the V gene TRBV7-2, with a weak D call TRBD2 (6 bases). In germline, CDR1 is SGHTA, CDR2 FQGNSA. The CDR3 is made up of 15 amino acids. CDR3 sequence reads: CASNSDLGLAGELFF. The CDR3 region has the DNA TGTGCAAGCAACTCAGACTTGGGACTGGCCGGGGAGCTGTTTTTT.

This clonotype was seen many times. V gene TRBV5-1 combines with J gene TRBJ2-3, with D perhaps TRBD2 (5 bases). The V and J ends lost 0 bases and 0 bases respectively, with 8 bases between them. Germline CDR1 and CDR2: SGHRS and YFSETQ. This CDR3 comprises 15 residues. CDR3 residues: CASSLVPSSTDTQYF. For the CDR3, the DNA is TGCGCCAGCAGCTTGGTCCCTAGCAGCACAGATACGCAGTATTTT.

This clonotype was counted ten times or more. The CDR3 here is CASGSGTSGNTIYF. Written as DNA, the CDR3 is TGTGCTAGTGGATCCGGGACCTCTGGAAACACCATATATTTT. The V call is TRBV12-5, the J call TRBJ1-3, with D possibly TRBD1 on 5 matching bases. Trimming took 6 bases from V and 0 from J, leaving 9 bases between them. The CDR3 loop spans 14 amino acids. The germline V gene encodes CDR1 LGHNT and CDR2 FRNRAP.

In this sample, this clonotype turned up many times. At one boundary the junction diverges from the germline segment, which might be a read error. The chain carries TRBV7-8 and TRBJ2-2; TRBD2 agrees at 10 bases. CDR3 length: 15 residues. Germline values: CDR1 SGHVS, CDR2 FQNEAQ. The CDR3 nucleotides read TGTGCCAGCAGCCTAGCGGGGGCCGCCACCGGGGAGCTGTTTTTT. Amino acid sequence: CASSLAGAATGELFF.

Remarks on this clonotype: No DNA is shown, since the ends of the CDR3 on it are uncertain; the CDR3 is the one TCRdb lists. This chain links TRBV20-1 with TRBJ2-1; the table's TRBD2 call for D was not verified on the DNA. The CDR3 sequence runs 14 residues, both termini included. Germline V lookup: CDR1 DFQATT, CDR2 SNEGSKA (reference sequence). The CDR3 loop is CSSSGTSGYNEQFF.

This clonotype showed up many times. This sequence joins TRBV5-1 and TRBJ2-7; D might be TRBD2 (6 bases). CDR1 and CDR2 from the germline V gene are SGHRS and YFSETQ. V gave up 2 bases and J gave up 2 bases, with 14 bases separating them. The CDR3 contains 15 residues. The CDR3 DNA reads TGCGCCAGCAGCTTATGGGGGACGGGGGCCTACGAGCAGTACTTC. It specifies CASSLWGTGAYEQYF.

This clonotype was observed at least ten times. The CDR3 sequence is CASSFQANYGYTF. Here the CDR3 DNA reads TGTGCCAGCAGCTTCCAGGCTAACTATGGCTACACCTTC. The V gene is TRBV5-6, the J gene TRBJ1-2; D unclear. V lost 2 bases to trimming and J lost 0 bases, with 5 bases between them. Germline-derived CDR1 and CDR2 are SGHDT and YYEEEE. This CDR3 is 13 amino acids long.

In this sample, this clonotype turned up many times. V gene TRBV6-1 combines with J gene TRBJ2-7; TRBD1 matches 8 bases. V trimming: 11 bases; J trimming: 5 bases; junction bases outside the gene matches: 11. The CDR3 spans 13 residues. CDR1 and CDR2 (germline): MNHNS, SASEGT. The CDR3 region has the DNA TGTGCCTCCCGGTCGAGACAGGGGAACGAGCAGTACTTC. Translation gives CASRSRQGNEQYF.

This clonotype has a count of ten or more. This chain uses TRBV7-8 with TRBJ1-2; D might be TRBD1 (5 bases). The CDR3 is 14 residues long. V lost 6 bases to trimming and J lost 8 bases, with 19 bases between them. From germline, CDR1 is SGHVS and CDR2 FQNEAQ. CDR3: CASSWRDQGRGYTF. CDR3 sequence (DNA): TGTGCCAGCAGTTGGAGGGATCAGGGTCGCGGCTACACCTTC.

The chain joins TRBV18 to TRBJ2-1; D is ambiguous. Germline assignment: CDR1 KGHSH and CDR2 LQKENI. V gave up 3 bases and J gave up 0 bases, with 9 bases separating them. This CDR3 region has 15 residues. This CDR3 reads CASSPLRHSYNEQFF. The CDR3 DNA is TGTGCCAGCTCACCCCTCCGCCACTCCTACAATGAGCAGTTCTTC.